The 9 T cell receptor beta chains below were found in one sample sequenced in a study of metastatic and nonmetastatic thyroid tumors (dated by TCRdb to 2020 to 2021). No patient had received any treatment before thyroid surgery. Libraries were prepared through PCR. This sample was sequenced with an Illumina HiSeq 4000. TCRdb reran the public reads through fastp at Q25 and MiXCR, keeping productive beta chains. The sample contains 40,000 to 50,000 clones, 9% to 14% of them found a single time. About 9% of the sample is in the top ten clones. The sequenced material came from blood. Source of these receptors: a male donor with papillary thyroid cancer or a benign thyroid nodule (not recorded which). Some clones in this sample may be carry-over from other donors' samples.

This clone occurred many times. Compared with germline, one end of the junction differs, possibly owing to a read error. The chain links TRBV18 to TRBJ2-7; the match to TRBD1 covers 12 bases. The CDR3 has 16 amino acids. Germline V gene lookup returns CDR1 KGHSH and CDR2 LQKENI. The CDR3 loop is CATSRIRGQGAYEQYF. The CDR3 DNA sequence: TGTGCCACCTCACGGATACGGGGACAGGGGGCGTACGAGCAGTACTTC.

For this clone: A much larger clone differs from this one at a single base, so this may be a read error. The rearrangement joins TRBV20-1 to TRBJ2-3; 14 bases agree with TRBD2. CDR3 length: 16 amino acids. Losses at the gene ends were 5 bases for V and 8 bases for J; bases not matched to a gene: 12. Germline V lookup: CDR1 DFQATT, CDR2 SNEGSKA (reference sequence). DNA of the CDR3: TGCAGTGCTTCAGGACTAGCGGGAGGCACTCGGTGTACGCAGTATTTT. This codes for CSASGLAGGTRCTQYF.

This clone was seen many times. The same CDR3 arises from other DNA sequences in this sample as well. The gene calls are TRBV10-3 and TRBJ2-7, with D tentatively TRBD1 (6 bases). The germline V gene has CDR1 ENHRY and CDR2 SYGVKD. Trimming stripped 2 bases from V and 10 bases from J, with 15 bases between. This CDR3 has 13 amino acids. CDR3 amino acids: CAISEVGGSEQYF. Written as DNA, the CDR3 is TGTGCCATCAGTGAGGTTGGGGGCAGCGAACAGTACTTC.

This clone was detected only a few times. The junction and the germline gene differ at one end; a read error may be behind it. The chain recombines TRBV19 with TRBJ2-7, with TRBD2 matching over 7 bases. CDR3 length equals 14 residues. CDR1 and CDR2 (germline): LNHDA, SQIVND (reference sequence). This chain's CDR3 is CASGSSGASYEKYF. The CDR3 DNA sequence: TGTGCCAGTGGCTCCAGCGGGGCCTCCTACGAGAAGTACTTC.

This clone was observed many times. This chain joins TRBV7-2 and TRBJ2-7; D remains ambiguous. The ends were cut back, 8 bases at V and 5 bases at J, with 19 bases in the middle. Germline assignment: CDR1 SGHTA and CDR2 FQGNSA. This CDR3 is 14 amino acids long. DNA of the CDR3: TGTGCCAGCTCTCTCGACCCCACCACCCACGAGCAGTACTTC. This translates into CASSLDPTTHEQYF.

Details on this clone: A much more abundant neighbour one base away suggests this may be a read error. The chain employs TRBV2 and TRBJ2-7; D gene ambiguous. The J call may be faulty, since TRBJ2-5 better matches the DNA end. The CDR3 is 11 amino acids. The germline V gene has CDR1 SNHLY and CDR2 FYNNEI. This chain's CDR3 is CASSDIETQYF. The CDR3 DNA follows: TGTGCCAGCAGTGATATAGAGACCCAGTACTTC.

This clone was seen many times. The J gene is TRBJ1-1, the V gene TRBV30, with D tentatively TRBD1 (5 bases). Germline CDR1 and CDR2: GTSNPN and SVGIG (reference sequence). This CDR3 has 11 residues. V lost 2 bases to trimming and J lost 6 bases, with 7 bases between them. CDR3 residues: CAWSPGAEAFF. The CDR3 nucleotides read TGTGCCTGGAGTCCGGGGGCTGAAGCTTTCTTT.

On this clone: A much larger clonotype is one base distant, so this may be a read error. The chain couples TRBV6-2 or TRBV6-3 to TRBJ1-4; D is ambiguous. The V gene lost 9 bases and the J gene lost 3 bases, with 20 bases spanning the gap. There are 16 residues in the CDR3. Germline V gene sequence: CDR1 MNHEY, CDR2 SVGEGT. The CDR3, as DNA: TGTGCCAGTAGTAACCTCTCGTCGGGAGCTAATGAAAAACTGTTTTTT. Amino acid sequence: CASSNLSSGANEKLFF.

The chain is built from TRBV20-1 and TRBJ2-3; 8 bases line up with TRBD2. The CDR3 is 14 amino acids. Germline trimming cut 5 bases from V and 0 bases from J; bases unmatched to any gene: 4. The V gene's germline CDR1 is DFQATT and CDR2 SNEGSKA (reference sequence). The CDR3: CSACPSGSTDTQYF. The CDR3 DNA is TGCAGTGCTTGCCCTAGCGGGAGCACAGATACGCAGTATTTT.